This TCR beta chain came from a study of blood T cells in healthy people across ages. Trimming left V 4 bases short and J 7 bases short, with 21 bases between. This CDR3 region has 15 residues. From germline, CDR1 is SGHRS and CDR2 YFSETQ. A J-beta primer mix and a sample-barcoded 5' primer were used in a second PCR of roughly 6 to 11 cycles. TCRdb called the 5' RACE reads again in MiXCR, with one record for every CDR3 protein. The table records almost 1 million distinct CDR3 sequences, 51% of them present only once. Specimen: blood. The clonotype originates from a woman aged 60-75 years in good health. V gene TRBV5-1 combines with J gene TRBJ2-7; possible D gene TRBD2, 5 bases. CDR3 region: CASSQDRQAVNEQYF. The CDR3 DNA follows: TGCGCCAGCAGCCAAGATAGACAAGCGGTCAATGAGCAGTACTTC.